This TCR beta chain was obtained from a study of shared T cell receptors in the human thymus. Data came from immunoSEQ multiplex PCR; TCRdb stores just in-frame clones and leaves some out. The table shows some 700,000 clones, with around 85% occurring only once. Germline CDR1 is MGHRA and CDR2 is YSYEKL. V lost 4 bases to trimming and J lost 0 bases; unmatched junction nucleotides: 5. This CDR3 has 17 residues. These data were likewise used in another study, on human thymus T cells.

The TCR comes from a girl under three years old with a congenital heart defect. This sequence joins TRBV4-1 and TRBJ2-2; 10 bases line up with TRBD2. What was sequenced was thymocytes. In DNA, the CDR3 is TGCGCCAGCAGCCTTTTGGGACTAGCGTCGAACACCGGGGAGCTGTTTTTT. The encoded protein is CASSLLGLASNTGELFF.